This record covers a single T cell receptor beta chain. V lost 5 bases and J lost 13; bases outside the gene matches: 17. CDR3 length: 16 amino acids. The germline gives CDR1 SGHTA, CDR2 FQGNSA. Generated by immunoSEQ multiplex PCR, the TCRdb table keeps only in-frame clones and is missing some. The sample yields about 200,000 clones, roughly nine tenths seen once. The data belong to a study of blood T cell repertoires in COVID-19. Material: PBMCs or T cells enriched from blood (not recorded which). The gene calls are TRBV7-2 and TRBJ2-2; 9 bases map to TRBD2. The source is a woman aged 40 to 49 with acute COVID-19. The CDR3 DNA is TGTGCCAGCAGCCCAAGGCCTAGCGGGGCCACGCGGTGGCTGTTTTTT. This encodes CASSPRPSGATRWLFF.